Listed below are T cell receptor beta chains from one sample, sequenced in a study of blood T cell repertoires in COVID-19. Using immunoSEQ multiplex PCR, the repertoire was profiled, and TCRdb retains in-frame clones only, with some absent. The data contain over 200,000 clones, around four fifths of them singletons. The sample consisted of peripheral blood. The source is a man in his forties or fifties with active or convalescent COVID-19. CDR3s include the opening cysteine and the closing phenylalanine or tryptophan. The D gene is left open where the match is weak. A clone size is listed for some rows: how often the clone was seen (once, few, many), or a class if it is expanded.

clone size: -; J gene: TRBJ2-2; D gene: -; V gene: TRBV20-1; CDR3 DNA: TGCAGTGCTAGTAACGGTCCCGGGGAGCTGTTTTTT; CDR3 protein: CSASNGPGELFF
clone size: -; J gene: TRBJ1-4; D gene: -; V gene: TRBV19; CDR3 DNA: TGTGCCAGTATAGACGGATCGGCAGGAGGTGAAAAACTGTTTTTT; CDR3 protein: CASIDGSAGGEKLFF
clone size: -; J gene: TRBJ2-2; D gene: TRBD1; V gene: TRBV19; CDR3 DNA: TGTGCCAGTAGTATGTCCCCCCCCCGACAGGGGAGGACCACCGGGGAGCTGTTTTTT; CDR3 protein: CASSMSPPRQGRTTGELFF
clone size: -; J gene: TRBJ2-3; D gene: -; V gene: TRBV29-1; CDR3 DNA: TGCAGCGTTCTCCCCAGCACAGATACGCAGTATTTT; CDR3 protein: CSVLPSTDTQYF
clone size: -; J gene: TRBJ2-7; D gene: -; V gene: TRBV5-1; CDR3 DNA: TGCGCCAGCAGCTTGAGGGGGGGCGAGCAGTACTTC; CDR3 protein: CASSLRGGEQYF
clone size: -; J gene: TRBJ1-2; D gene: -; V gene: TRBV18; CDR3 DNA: TGTGCCAGCTCACCACCGACAGGAGGAAACCTCTATGGCTACACCTTC; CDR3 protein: CASSPPTGGNLYGYTF
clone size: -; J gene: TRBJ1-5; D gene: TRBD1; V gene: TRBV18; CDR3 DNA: TGTGCCAGCTCACCTCAATCCGGGACAGGGACGGATCAGCCCCAGCATTTT; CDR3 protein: CASSPQSGTGTDQPQHF
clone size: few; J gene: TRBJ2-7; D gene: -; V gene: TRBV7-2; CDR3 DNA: TGTGCCAGCAGCCTGGGTCCACAGTCCTACGAGCAGTACTTC; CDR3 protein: CASSLGPQSYEQYF
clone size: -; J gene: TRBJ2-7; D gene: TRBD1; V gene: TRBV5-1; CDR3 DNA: TGCGCCAGCAGCTTCGGTGGGACAGGGGCCTACGAGCAGTACTTC; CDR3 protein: CASSFGGTGAYEQYF
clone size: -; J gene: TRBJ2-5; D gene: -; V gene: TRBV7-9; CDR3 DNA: TGTGCCAGCAGCTTACCCCGACAGGTCCAAGAGACCCAGTACTTC; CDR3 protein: CASSLPRQVQETQYF
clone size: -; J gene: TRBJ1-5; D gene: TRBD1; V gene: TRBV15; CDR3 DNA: TGTGCCACCAGCGTTCGACAGGGGAATCAGCCCCAGCATTTT; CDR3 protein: CATSVRQGNQPQHF
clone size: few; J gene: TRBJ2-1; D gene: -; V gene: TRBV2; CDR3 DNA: TGTGCCAGCAGTGAAAATGTCCAGTACAATGAGCAGTTCTTC; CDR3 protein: CASSENVQYNEQFF
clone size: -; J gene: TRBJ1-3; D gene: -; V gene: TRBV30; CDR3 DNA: TGTGCCTGGGCCTTGGGCAGAGCTGGAAACACCATATATTTT; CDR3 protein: CAWALGRAGNTIYF
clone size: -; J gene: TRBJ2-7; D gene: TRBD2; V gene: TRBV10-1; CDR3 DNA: TGCGCCAGCAGCGCCCGGACTAGCGGCGAGCAGTACTTC; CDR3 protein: CASSARTSGEQYF
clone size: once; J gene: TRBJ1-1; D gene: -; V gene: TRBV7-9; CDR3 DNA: TGTGCCAGCAGCCAGGGGATGAACACTGAAGCTTTCTTT; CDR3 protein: CASSQGMNTEAFF
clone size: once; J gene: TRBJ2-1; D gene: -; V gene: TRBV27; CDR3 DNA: TGTGCCAGCAGCCCATCAAGCTCGCGGGGAGCCGAGGATGAGCAGTTCTTC; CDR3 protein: CASSPSSSRGAEDEQFF
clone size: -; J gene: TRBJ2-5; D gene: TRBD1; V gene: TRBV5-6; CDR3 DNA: TGTGCCAGCAGCTTGAGTCGTCCCCAGGGGGACCCTCAAGAGACCCAGTACTTC; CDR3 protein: CASSLSRPQGDPQETQYF
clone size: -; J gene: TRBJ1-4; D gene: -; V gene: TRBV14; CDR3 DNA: TGTGCCAGCAGCCAAGATTACAGGGAACCTTGGAAACTGTTTTTT; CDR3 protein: CASSQDYREPWKLFF
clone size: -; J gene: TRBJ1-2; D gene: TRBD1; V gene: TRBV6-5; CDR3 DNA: TGTGCCAGCATGGCGGGACAGCCTATCCGCTACACCTTC; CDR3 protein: CASMAGQPIRYTF
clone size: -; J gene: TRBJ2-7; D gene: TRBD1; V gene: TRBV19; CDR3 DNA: TGTGCCAGTCGCGACAGGGGCCACGAGCAGTACTTC; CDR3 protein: CASRDRGHEQYF
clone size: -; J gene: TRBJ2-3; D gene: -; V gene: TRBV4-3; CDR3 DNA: TGCGCCAGCAGCCAAGGACAGGTTGCAGATACGCAGTATTTT; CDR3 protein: CASSQGQVADTQYF
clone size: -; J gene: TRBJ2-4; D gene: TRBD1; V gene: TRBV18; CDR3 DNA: TGTGCCAGCTCCCGGGACAGTTTAGCCAAAAACATTCAGTACTTC; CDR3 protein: CASSRDSLAKNIQYF
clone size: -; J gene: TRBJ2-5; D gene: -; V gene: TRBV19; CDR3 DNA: TGTGCCAGTAGTAACGGAGTGGCCCAGTACTTC; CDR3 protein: CASSNGVAQYF
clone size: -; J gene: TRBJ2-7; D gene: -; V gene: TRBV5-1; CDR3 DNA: TGCGCCAGCAGCTTGATCGTCTTCTCCTACGAGCAGTACTTC; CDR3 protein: CASSLIVFSYEQYF
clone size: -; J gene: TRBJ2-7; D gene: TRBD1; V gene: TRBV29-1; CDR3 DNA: TGCAGCGTGGGAGGTTGGGACAGGGGGGTTTACGAGCAGTACTTC; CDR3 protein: CSVGGWDRGVYEQYF
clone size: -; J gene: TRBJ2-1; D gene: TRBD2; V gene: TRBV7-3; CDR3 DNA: TGTGCCAGCAGCTTAGGGGGGGTATACAATGAGCAGTTCTTC; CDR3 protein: CASSLGGVYNEQFF
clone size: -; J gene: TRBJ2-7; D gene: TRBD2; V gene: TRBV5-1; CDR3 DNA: TGCGCCAGCAGCTTGTACGGACTAGCGGGGGGGCAATGGCGGGAGCAGTACTTC; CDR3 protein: CASSLYGLAGGQWREQYF
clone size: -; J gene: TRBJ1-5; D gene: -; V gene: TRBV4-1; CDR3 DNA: TGCGCCAGCAGCCCGTGGGAGGGTAGCAATCAGCCCCAGCATTTT; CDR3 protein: CASSPWEGSNQPQHF
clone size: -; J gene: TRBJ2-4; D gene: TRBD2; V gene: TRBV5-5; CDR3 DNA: TGTGCCAGCAGCTTGTTACCCCGGGGGGACAAAAACATTCAGTACTTC; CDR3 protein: CASSLLPRGDKNIQYF
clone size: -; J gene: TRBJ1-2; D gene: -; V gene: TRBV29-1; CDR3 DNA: TGCAGCGTGAAACAGGGTACAATCTATGGCTACACCTTC; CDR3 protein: CSVKQGTIYGYTF
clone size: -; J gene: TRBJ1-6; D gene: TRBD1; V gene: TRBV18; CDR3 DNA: TGTGCCAGCTCACGACAGGGGCTGGGGAGTAATTCACCCCTCCACTTT; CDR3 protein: CASSRQGLGSNSPLHF
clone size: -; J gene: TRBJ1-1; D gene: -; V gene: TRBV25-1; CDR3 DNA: TGTGCCAGCAGTGAGCAGGGCATGAACACTGAAGCTTTCTTT; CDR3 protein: CASSEQGMNTEAFF
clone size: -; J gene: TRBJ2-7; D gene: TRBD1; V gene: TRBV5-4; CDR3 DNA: TGTGCCAGCAGCCCCGGATTGGGGGACAGGGGGCGCGTCAAGCAGTACTTC; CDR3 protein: CASSPGLGDRGRVKQYF
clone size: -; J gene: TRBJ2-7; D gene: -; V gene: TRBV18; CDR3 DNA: TGTGCCAGCTCACCAGCGTTCGACAGTTCCTACGAGCAGTACTTC; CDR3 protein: CASSPAFDSSYEQYF
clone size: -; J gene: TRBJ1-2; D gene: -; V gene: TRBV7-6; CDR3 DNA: TGTGCCAGCAGCCCCCGGGAGGACTATGGCTACACCTTC; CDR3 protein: CASSPREDYGYTF
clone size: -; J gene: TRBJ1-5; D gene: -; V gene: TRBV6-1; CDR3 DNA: TGTGCCAGCAGTGAAAATAGGGGTCAGCCCCAGCATTTT; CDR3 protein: CASSENRGQPQHF
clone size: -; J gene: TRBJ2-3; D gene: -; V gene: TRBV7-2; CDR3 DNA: TGTGCCAGCAGCTTATCTTACTTATCCACAGATACGCAGTATTTT; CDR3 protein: CASSLSYLSTDTQYF
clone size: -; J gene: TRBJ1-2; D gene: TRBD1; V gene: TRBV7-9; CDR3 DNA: TGTGCCAGCAGCTCCGCGACAGGGGACAACTATGGCTACACCTTC; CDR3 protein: CASSSATGDNYGYTF
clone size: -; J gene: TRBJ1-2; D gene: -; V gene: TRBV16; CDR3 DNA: TGTGCCAGCAGCCGACGAGGGCAGGCCAACTATGGCTACACCTTC; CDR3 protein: CASSRRGQANYGYTF
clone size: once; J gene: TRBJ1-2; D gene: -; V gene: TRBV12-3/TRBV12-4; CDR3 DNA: TGTGCCAGCAGCCCAGACAGGAACTATGGCTACACCTTC; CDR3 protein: CASSPDRNYGYTF
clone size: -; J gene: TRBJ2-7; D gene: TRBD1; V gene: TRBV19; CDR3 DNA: TGTGCCAGTAGCGCCCAGGGGGCTCGGGAGCAGTACTTC; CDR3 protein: CASSAQGAREQYF
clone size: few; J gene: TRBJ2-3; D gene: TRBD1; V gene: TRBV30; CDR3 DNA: TGTGCCTGGGAGGGACAGATAACAGATACGCAGTATTTT; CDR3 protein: CAWEGQITDTQYF
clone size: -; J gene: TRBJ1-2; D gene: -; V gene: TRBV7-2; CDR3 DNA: TGTGCCAGCAGCTTAGATGGGGGCGGCTACACCTTC; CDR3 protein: CASSLDGGGYTF
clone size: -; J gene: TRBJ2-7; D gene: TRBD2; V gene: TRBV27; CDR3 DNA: TGTGCCAGCAGTTTGCGGGGGGGTGCGGCCGGGACGGGCTACGAGCAGTACTTC; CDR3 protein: CASSLRGGAAGTGYEQYF
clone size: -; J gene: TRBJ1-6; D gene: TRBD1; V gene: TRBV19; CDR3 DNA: TGTGCCAGTAGGCGGACCGGGACAGATAATTCACCCCTCCACTTT; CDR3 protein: CASRRTGTDNSPLHF
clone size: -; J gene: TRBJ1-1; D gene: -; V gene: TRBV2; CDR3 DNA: TGTGCCAGCAGTGATGTGCAGGGTGGCACTGAAGCTTTCTTT; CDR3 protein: CASSDVQGGTEAFF
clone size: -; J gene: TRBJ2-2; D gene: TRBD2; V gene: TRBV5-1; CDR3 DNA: TGCGCCAGCGGGCGCTGGCTAGCGGGGATCACCGGGGAGCTGTTTTTT; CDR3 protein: CASGRWLAGITGELFF
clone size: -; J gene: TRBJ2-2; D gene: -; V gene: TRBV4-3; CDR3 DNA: TGCGCCAGCAGCCAAGATAAGAACACCGGGGAGCTGTTTTTT; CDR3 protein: CASSQDKNTGELFF
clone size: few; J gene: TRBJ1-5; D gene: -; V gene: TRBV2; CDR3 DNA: TGTGCCAGCAGTTCGGAACAGATGAGCAATCAGCCCCAGCATTTT; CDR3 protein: CASSSEQMSNQPQHF